These 11 T cell receptor beta chains originate from one sample sequenced in a study of CD8+ T cells in alopecia areata. After isolation, RNA underwent reverse transcription to generate cDNA as the sequencing template. Only in-frame clones appear in the TCRdb table, and some are missing; sequencing was by immunoSEQ multiplex PCR. The sample carries 250,000 to 300,000 clones, over 45% recorded once. Stated treatment: oral pan-JAK inhibitor, 5-10 mg twice daily. The sample was CD4+ T cells sorted from blood, taken at week 24, from a patient treated with tofacitinib. These receptors came from a human donor with alopecia areata.

As regards this clone: Other DNA sequences within the sample encode an identical CDR3. The CDR3: CASSSSFYEQYF. In DNA form, the CDR3 reads TGTGCCAGCAGCTCTTCCTTCTACGAGCAGTACTTC. The chain is built from TRBV7-2 and TRBJ2-7; D is unresolved. The germline V and J ends were trimmed by 4 bases and 3 bases, with 7 bases remaining between them. Germline loops: CDR1 SGHTA, CDR2 FQGNSA. This CDR3 has 12 residues. The whole variable domain, filled in from reference TRBV7-2 and TRBJ2-7, reads GAGVSQSPSNKVTEKGKDVELRCDPISGHTALYWYRQSLGQGLEFLIYFQGNSAPDKSGLPSDRFSAERTGGSVSTLTIQRTQQEDSAVYLCASSSSFYEQYFGPGTRLTVT.

The V and J genes are TRBV25-1 and TRBJ2-3, with TRBD2 identical over 13 bases. Per the germline V gene, CDR1 is MGHDK and CDR2 is SYGVNS. With V trimmed by 7 bases and J by 7 bases, 8 bases remained unmatched. CDR3 length: 15 amino acids. The CDR3 loop reads CASTYGTSGVYTQYF. The CDR3 nucleotides are TGTGCCAGCACCTACGGGACTAGCGGGGTGTATACGCAGTATTTT.

V is TRBV28 and J is TRBJ1-5; D remains ambiguous. Per the germline V gene, CDR1 is MDHEN and CDR2 is SYDVKM. This CDR3 region has 14 residues. V was shortened by 4 bases and J by 1 base, with 8 bases between the two germline ends. This chain's CDR3 is CASSSPGSNQPQHF. In nucleotides, the CDR3 is TGTGCCAGCAGTTCCCCCGGGAGCAATCAGCCCCAGCATTTT.

The chain joins TRBV5-1 to TRBJ1-1; D is perhaps TRBD1 (5 bases). The CDR3 runs to 14 residues. V dropped 1 base and J dropped 3 bases, with 10 bases sitting between them. In germline, CDR1 is SGHRS, CDR2 YFSETQ. The CDR3 loop is CASSLSPRDTEAFF. The DNA for the CDR3 is TGCGCCAGCAGCTTGAGTCCCAGGGACACTGAAGCTTTCTTT.

This clone has just a few counts. The CDR3 DNA follows: TGTGCCTGGAGTGTATCTGAGAACACTGAAGCTTTCTTT. It specifies CAWSVSENTEAFF. The chain carries TRBV30 and TRBJ1-1; D gene unclear. The V gene lost 0 bases and the J gene lost 1 base, with 6 bases spanning the gap. Per germline, CDR1 GTSNPN and CDR2 SVGIG (reference sequence). This CDR3 is built from 13 residues.

This chain joins TRBV28 and TRBJ1-2; D uncertain. CDR1 is MDHEN, CDR2 SYDVKM, per germline. Trimming removed 7 bases from V and 3 bases from J, with 12 bases in between. The CDR3 loop spans 13 amino acids. The CDR3 DNA follows: TGTGCCAGCACCCAAACGAGGGACTATGGCTACACCTTC. Residues: CASTQTRDYGYTF.

On this clone itself: Other DNA sequences within the sample encode an identical CDR3. CDR3: CASSVAGSTDTQYF. The CDR3, as DNA: TGTGCCAGCAGCGTAGCGGGAAGCACAGATACGCAGTATTTT. V is TRBV9 and J is TRBJ2-3; a possible D gene is TRBD2 (5 bases). The CDR3 loop spans 14 amino acids. Looked up from germline, CDR1 is SGDLS and CDR2 is YYNGEE. The V and J ends lost 0 bases and 0 bases respectively, with 5 bases between them.

This clone was seen only once. The V call is TRBV29-1, the J call TRBJ2-3; D is unresolved. CDR3 length: 13 residues. Between the trimmed V and J ends, which lost 7 bases and 4 bases, there was a span of 15 bases. Germline lookup yields CDR1 SQVTM and CDR2 ANQGSEA. The chain's CDR3 is CSAMKSASDTQYF. In DNA, the CDR3 is TGCAGCGCGATGAAAAGTGCTTCAGATACGCAGTATTTT.

The chain carries TRBV23-1 and TRBJ1-4; the D is unclear. TRBV23-1 is an open reading frame, and its role is uncertain. V lost 4 bases and J 0 bases, leaving 15 bases between the germline ends. This CDR3 region has 17 residues. The CDR3 sequence is CASSRGSNNATNEKLFF. CDR3 coding DNA: TGCGCCAGCAGTCGAGGGTCCAACAATGCAACTAATGAAAAACTGTTTTTT.

This sequence joins TRBV4-3 and TRBJ2-7; 10 bases map to TRBD2. After removal of 1 base from V and 2 bases from J, the junction contained 5 bases not matched to a gene. CDR3 length: 16 residues. Germline loops: CDR1 LGHNA, CDR2 YSLEER. The CDR3 DNA follows: TGCGCCAGCAGCCAAGTACTAGCGGGGTCAGCCTACGAGCAGTACTTC. Translating it yields CASSQVLAGSAYEQYF.

The chain combines TRBV2 with TRBJ2-1; D perhaps matches TRBD1 (6 bases). Germline CDR1 reads SNHLY; CDR2 reads FYNNEI. The V end was cut by 4 bases, the J end by 8 bases, with 15 bases between. The CDR3 sequence is 14 residues long. CDR3 loop: CASSVQGPQYEQFF. In DNA form, the CDR3 reads TGTGCCAGCAGTGTACAGGGACCACAATATGAGCAGTTCTTC.